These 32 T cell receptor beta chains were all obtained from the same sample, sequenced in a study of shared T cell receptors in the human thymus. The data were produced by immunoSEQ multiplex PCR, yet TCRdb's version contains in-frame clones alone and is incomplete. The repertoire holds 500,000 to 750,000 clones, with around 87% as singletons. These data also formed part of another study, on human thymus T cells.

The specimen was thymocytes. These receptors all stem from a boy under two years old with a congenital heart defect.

DNA of the CDR3: TGTGCCAGCTCACCCCTAGGCGAGCAGTACTTC. This gives the protein CASSPLGEQYF. This chain uses TRBV18 with TRBJ2-7, with unresolved D. Germline lookup yields CDR1 KGHSH and CDR2 LQKENI. This CDR3 contains 11 residues. Trimming removed 3 bases from V and 6 bases from J, with 6 bases in between. Drawing the rest from reference TRBV18 and TRBJ2-7, the complete variable domain is NAGVMQNPRHLVRRRGQEARLRCSPMKGHSHVYWYRQLPEEGLKFMVYLQKENIIDESGMPKERFSAEFPKEGPSILRIQQVVRGDSAAYFCASSPLGEQYFGPGTRLTVT.

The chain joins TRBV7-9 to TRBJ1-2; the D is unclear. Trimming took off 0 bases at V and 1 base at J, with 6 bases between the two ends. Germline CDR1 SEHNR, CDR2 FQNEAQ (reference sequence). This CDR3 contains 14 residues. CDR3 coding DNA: TGTGCCAGCAGCTTAGCGAGCGTTAACTATGGCTACACCTTC. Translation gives CASSLASVNYGYTF. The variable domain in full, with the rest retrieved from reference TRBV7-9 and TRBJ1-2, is DTGVSQNPRHKITKRGQNVTFRCDPISEHNRLYWYRQTLGQGPEFLTYFQNEAQLEKSRLLSDRFSAERPKGSFSTLEIQRTEQGDSAMYLCASSLASVNYGYTFGSGTRLTVV.

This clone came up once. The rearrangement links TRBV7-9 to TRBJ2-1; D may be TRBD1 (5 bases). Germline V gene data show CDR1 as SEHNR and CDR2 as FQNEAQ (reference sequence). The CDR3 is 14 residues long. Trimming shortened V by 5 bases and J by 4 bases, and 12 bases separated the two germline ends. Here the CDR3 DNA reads TGTGCCAGCAGCCCTAGTGACAGTTACAATGAGCAGTTCTTC. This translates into CASSPSDSYNEQFF.

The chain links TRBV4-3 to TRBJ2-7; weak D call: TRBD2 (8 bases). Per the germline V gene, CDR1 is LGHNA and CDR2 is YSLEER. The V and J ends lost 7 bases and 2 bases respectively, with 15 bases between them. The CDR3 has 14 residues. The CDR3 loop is CASTRQGLAYEQYF. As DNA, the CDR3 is TGCGCCAGCACCAGACAGGGACTAGCCTACGAGCAGTACTTC.

Here the CDR3 DNA reads TGTGCCAGCAGCACCGACTTAGAGCATGAGCAGTTCTTC. It yields the protein CASSTDLEHEQFF. V gene TRBV28 combines with J gene TRBJ2-1, with no clear D. The length of the CDR3 is 13 residues. V dropped 6 bases and J dropped 8 bases, with 14 bases sitting between them. CDR1 and CDR2 from the germline V gene are MDHEN and SYDVKM.

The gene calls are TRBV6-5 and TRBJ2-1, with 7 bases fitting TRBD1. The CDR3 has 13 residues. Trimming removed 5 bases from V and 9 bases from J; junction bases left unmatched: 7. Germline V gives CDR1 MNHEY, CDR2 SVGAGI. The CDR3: CASSHDRAGEQFF. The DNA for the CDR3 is TGTGCCAGCAGTCACGACAGGGCGGGTGAGCAGTTCTTC.

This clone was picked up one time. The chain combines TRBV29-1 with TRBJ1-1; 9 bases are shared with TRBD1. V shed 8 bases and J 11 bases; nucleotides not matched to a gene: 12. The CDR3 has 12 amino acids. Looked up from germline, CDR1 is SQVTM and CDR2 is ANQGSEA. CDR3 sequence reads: CSYLGTGSWAFF. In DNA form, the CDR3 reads TGCAGCTACCTAGGGACAGGGTCTTGGGCTTTCTTT.

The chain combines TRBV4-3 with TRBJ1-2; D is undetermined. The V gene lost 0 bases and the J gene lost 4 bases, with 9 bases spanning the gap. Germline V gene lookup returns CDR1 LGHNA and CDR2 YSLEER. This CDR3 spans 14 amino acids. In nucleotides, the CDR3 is TGCGCCAGCAGCCAAGATTGGAGAGTCTATGGCTACACCTTC. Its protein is CASSQDWRVYGYTF.

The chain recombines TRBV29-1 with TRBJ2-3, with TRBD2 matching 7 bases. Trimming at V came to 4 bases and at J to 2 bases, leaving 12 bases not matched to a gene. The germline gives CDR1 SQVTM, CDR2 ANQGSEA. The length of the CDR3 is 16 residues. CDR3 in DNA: TGCAGCGTTGGGGGAAGAGCGGGGCCAGACACAGATACGCAGTATTTT. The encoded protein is CSVGGRAGPDTDTQYF.

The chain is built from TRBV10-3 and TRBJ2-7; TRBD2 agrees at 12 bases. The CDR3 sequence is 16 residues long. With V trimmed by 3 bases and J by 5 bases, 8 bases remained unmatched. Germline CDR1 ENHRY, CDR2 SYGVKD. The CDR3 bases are TGTGCCATCAGTGAACCCCGGACTAGCGGGAAGGACGAGCAGTACTTC. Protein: CAISEPRTSGKDEQYF.

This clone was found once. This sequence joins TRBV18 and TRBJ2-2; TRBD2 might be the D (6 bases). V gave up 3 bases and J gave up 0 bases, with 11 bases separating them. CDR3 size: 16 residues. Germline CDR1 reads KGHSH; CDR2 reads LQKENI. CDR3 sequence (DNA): TGTGCCAGCTCACCTATGGGACTGCCGAACACCGGGGAGCTGTTTTTT. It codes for CASSPMGLPNTGELFF.

The CDR3 sequence: CASSPRLAVYNEQFF. The DNA of the CDR3 is TGTGCCAGCAGCCCCAGACTAGCCGTCTACAATGAGCAGTTCTTC. This chain links TRBV6-5 with TRBJ2-1; 7 nucleotides align to TRBD2. The CDR3 loop spans 15 amino acids. Germline values: CDR1 MNHEY, CDR2 SVGAGI. V was pared by 6 bases and J by 3 bases, with 8 bases of the junction left unmatched.

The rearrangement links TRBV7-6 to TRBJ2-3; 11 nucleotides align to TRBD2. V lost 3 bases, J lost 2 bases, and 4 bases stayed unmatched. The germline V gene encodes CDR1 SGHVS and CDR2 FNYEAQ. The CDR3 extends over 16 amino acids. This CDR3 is CASSFLAGGITDTQYF. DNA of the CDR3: TGTGCCAGCAGCTTCTTAGCGGGAGGGATCACAGATACGCAGTATTTT.

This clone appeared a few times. The CDR3 here is CASSQGQDSSGNTIYF. The CDR3 DNA sequence: TGCGCCAGCAGCCAAGGCCAGGATAGCTCTGGAAACACCATATATTTT. This rearrangement joins TRBV4-3 to TRBJ1-3; D is unresolved. Trimming stripped 1 base from V and 0 bases from J, with 10 bases between. Germline V CDR1 and CDR2: LGHNA, YSLEER. The CDR3 contains 16 residues.

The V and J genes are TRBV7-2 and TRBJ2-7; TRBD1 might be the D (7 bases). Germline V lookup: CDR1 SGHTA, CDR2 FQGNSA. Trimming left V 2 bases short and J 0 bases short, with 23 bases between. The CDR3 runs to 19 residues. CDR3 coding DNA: TGTGCCAGCAGCTTATACGGGGACAGCCCGGGACTTAGCTCCTACGAGCAGTACTTC. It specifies CASSLYGDSPGLSSYEQYF.

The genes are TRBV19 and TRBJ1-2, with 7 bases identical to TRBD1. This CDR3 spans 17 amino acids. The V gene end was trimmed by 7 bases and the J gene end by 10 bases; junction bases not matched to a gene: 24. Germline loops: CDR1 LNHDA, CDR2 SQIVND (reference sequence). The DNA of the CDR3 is TGTGCCAGTACCGAGAATACGAAAGGGGGCCCAGAGATCAACTACACCTTC. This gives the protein CASTENTKGGPEINYTF.

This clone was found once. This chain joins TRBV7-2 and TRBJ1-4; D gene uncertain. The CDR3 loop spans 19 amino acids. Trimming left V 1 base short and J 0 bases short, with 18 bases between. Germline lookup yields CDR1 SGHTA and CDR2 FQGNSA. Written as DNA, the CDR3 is TGTGCCAGCAGCTTAGGACCAGGTGACGCTTCCGCAACTAATGAAAAACTGTTTTTT. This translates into CASSLGPGDASATNEKLFF.

CDR3 nucleotides: TGTGCCAGTAGCCCAAGGGGGACAGATACGCAGTATTTT. As protein: CASSPRGTDTQYF. The chain employs TRBV19 and TRBJ2-3; D may be TRBD1 (6 bases). V was clipped by 6 bases and J by 3 bases, with 10 bases between them. Germline CDR1 and CDR2: LNHDA and SQIVND (reference sequence). The CDR3 is 13 residues long.

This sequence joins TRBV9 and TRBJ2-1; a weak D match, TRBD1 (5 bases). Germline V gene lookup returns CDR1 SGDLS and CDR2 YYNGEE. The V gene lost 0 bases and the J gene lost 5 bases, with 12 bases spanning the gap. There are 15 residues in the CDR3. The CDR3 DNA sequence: TGTGCCAGCAGCGTAGCCTCCAGGGCGGACAATGAGCAGTTCTTC. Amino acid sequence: CASSVASRADNEQFF.

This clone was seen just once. The CDR3 DNA is TGTGCCAGCAGCCAACCCGGGACTAGCACTGTATCGGCAAGGAGGGGGGCCAAAAACATTCAGTACTTC. This sequence encodes CASSQPGTSTVSARRGAKNIQYF. The chain links TRBV4-2 to TRBJ2-4; 9 bases fit TRBD2. The V gene's germline CDR1 is LGHNA and CDR2 YNFKEQ. Trimming at V came to 2 bases and at J to 1 base, leaving 24 bases not matched to a gene. The CDR3 is 23 amino acids.

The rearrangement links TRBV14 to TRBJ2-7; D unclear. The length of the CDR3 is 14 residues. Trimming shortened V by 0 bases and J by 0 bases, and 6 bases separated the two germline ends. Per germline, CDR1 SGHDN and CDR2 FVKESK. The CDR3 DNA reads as TGTGCCAGCAGCCAAGACCCGGGCTCCTACGAGCAGTACTTC. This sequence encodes CASSQDPGSYEQYF.

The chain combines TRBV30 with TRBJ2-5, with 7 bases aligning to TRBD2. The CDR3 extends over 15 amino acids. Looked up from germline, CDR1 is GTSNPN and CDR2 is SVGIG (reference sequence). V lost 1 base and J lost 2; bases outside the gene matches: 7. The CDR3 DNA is TGTGCCTGGAGTGGGGGGGGTGCCGAACAAGAGACCCAGTACTTC. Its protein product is CAWSGGGAEQETQYF.

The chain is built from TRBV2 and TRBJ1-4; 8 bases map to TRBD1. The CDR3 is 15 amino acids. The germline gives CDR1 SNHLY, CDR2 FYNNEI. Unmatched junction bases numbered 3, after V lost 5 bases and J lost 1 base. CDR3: CASSPQGVTNEKLFF. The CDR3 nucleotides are TGTGCCAGCAGTCCACAGGGGGTAACTAATGAAAAACTGTTTTTT.

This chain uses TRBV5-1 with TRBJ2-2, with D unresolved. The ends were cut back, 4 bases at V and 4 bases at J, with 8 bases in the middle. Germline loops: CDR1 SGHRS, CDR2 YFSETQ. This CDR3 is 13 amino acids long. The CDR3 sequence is CASSQTRTGELFF. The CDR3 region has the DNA TGCGCCAGCAGCCAGACACGCACCGGGGAGCTGTTTTTT.

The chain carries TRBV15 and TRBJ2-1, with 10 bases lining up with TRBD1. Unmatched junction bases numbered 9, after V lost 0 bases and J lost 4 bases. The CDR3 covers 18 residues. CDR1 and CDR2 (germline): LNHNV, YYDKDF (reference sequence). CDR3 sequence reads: CATSRDEGQGFRYNEQFF. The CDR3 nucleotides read TGTGCCACCAGCAGAGACGAGGGACAGGGGTTCCGGTACAATGAGCAGTTCTTC. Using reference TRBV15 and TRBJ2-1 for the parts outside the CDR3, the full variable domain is DAMVIQNPRYQVTQFGKPVTLSCSQTLNHNVMYWYQQKSSQAPKLLFHYYDKDFNNEADTPDNFQSRRPNTSFCFLDIRSPGLGDTAMYLCATSRDEGQGFRYNEQFFGPGTRLTVL.

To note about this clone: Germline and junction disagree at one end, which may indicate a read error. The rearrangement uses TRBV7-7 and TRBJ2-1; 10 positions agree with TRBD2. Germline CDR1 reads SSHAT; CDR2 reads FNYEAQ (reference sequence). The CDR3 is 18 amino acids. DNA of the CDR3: TGTGCTAGCAGCTTAGAAGCTAGCGGGAGAAGCTCCTACAATGAGCAGTTCTTC. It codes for CASSLEASGRSSYNEQFF.

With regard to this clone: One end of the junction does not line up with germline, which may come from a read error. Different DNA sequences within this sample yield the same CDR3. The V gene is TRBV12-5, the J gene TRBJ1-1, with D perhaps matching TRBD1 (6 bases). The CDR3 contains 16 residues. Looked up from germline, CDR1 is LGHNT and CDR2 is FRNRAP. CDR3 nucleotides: TGTGCTAGTGGTTTGGCCAGGACAGAGTCGAACACTGAGGCTTTCTTT. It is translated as CASGLARTESNTEAFF.

CDR3 residues: CASSPNQERAGCTNEQYF. The CDR3 DNA reads as TGTGCCAGCAGTCCTAATCAAGAAAGGGCGGGGTGTACTAATGAGCAGTACTTC. This rearrangement joins TRBV7-2 to TRBJ2-7, with D perhaps TRBD2 (6 bases). CDR3 length equals 18 residues. Germline CDR1 SGHTA, CDR2 FQGNSA. Trimming cost V 6 bases and J 7 bases, with 31 bases left between them.

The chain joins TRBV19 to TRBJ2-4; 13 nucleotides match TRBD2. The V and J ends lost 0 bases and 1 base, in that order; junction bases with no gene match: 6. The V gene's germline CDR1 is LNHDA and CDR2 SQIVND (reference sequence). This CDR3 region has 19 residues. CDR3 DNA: TGTGCCAGTAGTATAGAACTAGCGGGAGGGCCGGCCGCCAAAAACATTCAGTACTTC. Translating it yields CASSIELAGGPAAKNIQYF. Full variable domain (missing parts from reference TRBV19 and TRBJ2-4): DGGITQSPKYLFRKEGQNVTLSCEQNLNHDAMYWYRQDPGQGLRLIYYSQIVNDFQKGDIAEGYSVSREKKESFPLTVTSAQKNPTAFYLCASSIELAGGPAAKNIQYFGAGTRLSVL.

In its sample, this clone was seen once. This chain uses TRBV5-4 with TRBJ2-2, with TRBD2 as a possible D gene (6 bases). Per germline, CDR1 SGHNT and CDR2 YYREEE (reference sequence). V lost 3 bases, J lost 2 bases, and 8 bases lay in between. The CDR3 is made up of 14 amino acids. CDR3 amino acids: CASSCGVNTGELFF. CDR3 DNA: TGTGCCAGCAGCTGCGGGGTAAACACCGGGGAGCTGTTTTTT.

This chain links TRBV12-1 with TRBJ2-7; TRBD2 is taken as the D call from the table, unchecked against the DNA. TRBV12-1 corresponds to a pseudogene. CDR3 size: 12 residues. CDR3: CASSSSSYEQYF. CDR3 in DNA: TGTGCCAGCAGTTCGAGCTCCTACGAGCAGTACTTC.

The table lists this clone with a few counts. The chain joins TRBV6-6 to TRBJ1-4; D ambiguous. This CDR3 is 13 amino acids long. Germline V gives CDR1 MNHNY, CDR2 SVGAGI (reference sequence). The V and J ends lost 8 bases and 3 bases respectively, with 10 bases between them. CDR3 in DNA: TGTGCCAGCGCGGAGAGTTCTAATGAAAAACTGTTTTTT. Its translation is CASAESSNEKLFF.